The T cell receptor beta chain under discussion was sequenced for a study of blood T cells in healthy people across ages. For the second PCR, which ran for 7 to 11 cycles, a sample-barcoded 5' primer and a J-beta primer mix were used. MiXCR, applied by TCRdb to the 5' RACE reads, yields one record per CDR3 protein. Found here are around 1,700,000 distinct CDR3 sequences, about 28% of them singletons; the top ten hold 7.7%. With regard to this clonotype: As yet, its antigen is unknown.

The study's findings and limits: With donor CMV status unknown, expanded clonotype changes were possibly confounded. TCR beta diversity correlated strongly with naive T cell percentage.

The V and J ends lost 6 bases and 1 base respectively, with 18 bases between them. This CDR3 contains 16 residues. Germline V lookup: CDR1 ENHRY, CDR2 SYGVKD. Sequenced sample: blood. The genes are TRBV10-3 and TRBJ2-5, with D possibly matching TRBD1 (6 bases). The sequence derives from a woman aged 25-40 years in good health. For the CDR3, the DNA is TGTGCCATCAGCGTCCGGGGAAGAGGGGGCCAAGAGACCCAGTACTTC. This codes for CAISVRGRGGQETQYF.